This T cell receptor beta chain is from a study of T cell changes during pregnancy in multiple sclerosis. Sequenced by immunoSEQ multiplex PCR; TCRdb stores in-frame clones only, minus some. The table shows about 48,000 clones, with approximately 92% occurring only once. V was trimmed by 5 bases and J by 7 bases, leaving 21 bases between them. Germline CDR1 is MGHRA and CDR2 is YSYEKL. CDR3 size: 16 residues. Here the sequenced sample was CD4+ T cells from peripheral blood mononuclear cells, taken in the second trimester of pregnancy. J is TRBJ2-1 and V is TRBV4-1; D gene ambiguous. The receptor was derived from a female donor in good health, enrolled as a control in a pregnancy study. CDR3 protein: CASSGVGYLRKNEQFF. CDR3 coding DNA: TGCGCCAGCAGCGGCGTAGGCTACCTGAGGAAAAATGAGCAGTTCTTC.